This TCR beta chain was sequenced in a study of technical replicates of blood from a few donors. Per germline, CDR1 LNHDA and CDR2 SQIVND (reference sequence). Trimming removed 0 bases from V and 8 bases from J, with 16 bases in between. CDR3 length: 15 amino acids. The method was immunoSEQ multiplex PCR; TCRdb's version includes in-frame clones alone and lacks a portion of them. The sample shows tens of thousands of clones, 85% to 95% of them seen only once. This rearrangement joins TRBV19 to TRBJ1-2; the D gene is possibly TRBD1 (6 bases). The sample comprised T cells isolated from PBMCs. The receptor was derived from a human donor in good health. The CDR3, as DNA: TGTGCCAGTAGTATAGATCAGGGGACCCCCGCCGGCTACACCTTC. Its translation is CASSIDQGTPAGYTF.